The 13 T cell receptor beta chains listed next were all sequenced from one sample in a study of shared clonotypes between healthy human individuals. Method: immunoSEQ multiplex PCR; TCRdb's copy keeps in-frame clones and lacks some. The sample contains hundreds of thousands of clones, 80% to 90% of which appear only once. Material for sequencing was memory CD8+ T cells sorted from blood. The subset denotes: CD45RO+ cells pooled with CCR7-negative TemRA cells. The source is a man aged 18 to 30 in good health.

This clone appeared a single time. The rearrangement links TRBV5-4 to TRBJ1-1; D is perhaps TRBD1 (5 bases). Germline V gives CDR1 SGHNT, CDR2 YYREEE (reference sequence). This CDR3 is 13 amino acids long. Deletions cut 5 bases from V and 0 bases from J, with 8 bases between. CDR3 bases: TGTGCCAGCAGTCCGGGGGTGAACACTGAAGCTTTCTTT. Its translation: CASSPGVNTEAFF.

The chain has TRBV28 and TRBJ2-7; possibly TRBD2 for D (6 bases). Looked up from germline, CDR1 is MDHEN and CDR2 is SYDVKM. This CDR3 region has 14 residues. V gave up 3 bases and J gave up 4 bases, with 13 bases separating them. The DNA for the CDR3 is TGTGCCAGCAGTTTTCCCGGGAGTTGGTACGAGCAGTACTTC. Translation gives CASSFPGSWYEQYF. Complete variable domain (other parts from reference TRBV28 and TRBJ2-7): DVKVTQSSRYLVKRTGEKVFLECVQDMDHENMFWYRQDPGLGLRLIYFSYDVKMKEKGDIPEGYSVSREKKERFSLILESASTNQTSMYLCASSFPGSWYEQYFGPGTRLTVT.

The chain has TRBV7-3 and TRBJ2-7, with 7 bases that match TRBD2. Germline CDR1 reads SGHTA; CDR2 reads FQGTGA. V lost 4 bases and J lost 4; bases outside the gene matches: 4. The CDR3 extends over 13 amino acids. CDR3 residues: CASSSSGVYEQYF. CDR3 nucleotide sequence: TGTGCCAGCAGCTCCAGCGGGGTTTACGAGCAGTACTTC.

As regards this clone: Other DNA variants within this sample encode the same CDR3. CDR3 DNA: TGTGCCAGTAGTCCGTCTGGTTACGAGCAGTACTTC. This gives the protein CASSPSGYEQYF. This chain links TRBV19 with TRBJ2-7; D not resolved. The CDR3 has 12 amino acids. Germline CDR1 reads LNHDA; CDR2 reads SQIVND (reference sequence). With 5 bases removed from V and 4 bases from J, the gap between germline ends came to 9 bases.

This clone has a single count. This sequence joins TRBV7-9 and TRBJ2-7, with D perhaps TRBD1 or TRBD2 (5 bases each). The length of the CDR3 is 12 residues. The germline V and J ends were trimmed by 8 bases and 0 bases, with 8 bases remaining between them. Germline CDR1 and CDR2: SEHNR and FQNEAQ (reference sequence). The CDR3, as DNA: TGTGCCAGCCTTGGGGGCTCCTACGAGCAGTACTTC. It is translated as CASLGGSYEQYF.

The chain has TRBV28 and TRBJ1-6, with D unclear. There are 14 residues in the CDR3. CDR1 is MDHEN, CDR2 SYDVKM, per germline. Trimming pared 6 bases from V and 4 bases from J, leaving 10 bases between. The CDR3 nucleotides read TGTGCCAGCAGCTCGGACGGTTATAATTCACCCCTCCACTTT. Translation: CASSSDGYNSPLHF.

For the CDR3, the DNA is TGTGCCAGCAGTTTTCTGACGACAGGGTCCTACGAGCAGTACTTC. This encodes CASSFLTTGSYEQYF. V and J are TRBV27 and TRBJ2-7; 7 bases are shared with TRBD1. With 3 bases clipped from V and 1 base from J, the junction kept 6 bases outside the gene matches. This CDR3 comprises 15 residues. Per germline, CDR1 MNHEY and CDR2 SMNVEV (reference sequence).

CDR3 DNA: TGCGCCACTTCCCCGAGGCTAGCAACCGGAGAGCAGTACTTC. As protein: CATSPRLATGEQYF. The chain has TRBV4-1 and TRBJ2-7, with D tentatively TRBD2 (5 bases). Germline-derived CDR1 and CDR2 are MGHRA and YSYEKL. CDR3 length: 14 amino acids. Trimming shortened V by 10 bases and J by 7 bases, and 23 bases separated the two germline ends.

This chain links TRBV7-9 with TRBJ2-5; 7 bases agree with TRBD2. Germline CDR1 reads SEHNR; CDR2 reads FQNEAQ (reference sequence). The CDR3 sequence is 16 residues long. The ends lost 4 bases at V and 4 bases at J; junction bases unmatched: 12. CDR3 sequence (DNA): TGTGCCAGCAGCTCGGCGGGGGAGCGGGAAGGAGAGACCCAGTACTTC. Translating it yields CASSSAGEREGETQYF. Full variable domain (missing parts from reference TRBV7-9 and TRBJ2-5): DTGVSQNPRHKITKRGQNVTFRCDPISEHNRLYWYRQTLGQGPEFLTYFQNEAQLEKSRLLSDRFSAERPKGSFSTLEIQRTEQGDSAMYLCASSSAGEREGETQYFGPGTRLLVL.

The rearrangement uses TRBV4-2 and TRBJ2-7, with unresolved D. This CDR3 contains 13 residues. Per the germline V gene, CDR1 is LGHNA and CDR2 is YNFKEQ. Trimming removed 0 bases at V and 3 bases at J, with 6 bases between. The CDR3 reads CASSQEQGYEQYF. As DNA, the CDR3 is TGTGCCAGCAGCCAAGAGCAAGGCTACGAGCAGTACTTC.

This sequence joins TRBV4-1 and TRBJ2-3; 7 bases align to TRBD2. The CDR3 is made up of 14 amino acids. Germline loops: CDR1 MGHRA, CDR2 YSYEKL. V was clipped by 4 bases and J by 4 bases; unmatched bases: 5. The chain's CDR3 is CASSPGLGADTQYF. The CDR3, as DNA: TGCGCCAGCAGCCCTGGACTAGGCGCAGATACGCAGTATTTT.

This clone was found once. Written as DNA, the CDR3 is TGTGCCAGTAGTAGAGACCGGGACAGGGCTAACACTGAAGCTTTCTTT. This codes for CASSRDRDRANTEAFF. This chain uses TRBV19 with TRBJ1-1, with 9 positions matching TRBD1. This CDR3 is 16 amino acids long. Germline V lookup: CDR1 LNHDA, CDR2 SQIVND (reference sequence). V was pared by 4 bases and J by 2 bases, with 8 bases of the junction left unmatched. The whole variable domain, filled in from reference TRBV19 and TRBJ1-1, reads DGGITQSPKYLFRKEGQNVTLSCEQNLNHDAMYWYRQDPGQGLRLIYYSQIVNDFQKGDIAEGYSVSREKKESFPLTVTSAQKNPTAFYLCASSRDRDRANTEAFFGQGTRLTVV.

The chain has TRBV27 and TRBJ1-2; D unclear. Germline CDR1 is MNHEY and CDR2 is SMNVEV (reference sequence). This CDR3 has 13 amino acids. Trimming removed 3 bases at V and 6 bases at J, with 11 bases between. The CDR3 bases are TGTGCCAGCAGTTTGACACTGGCAAATGGCTACACCTTC. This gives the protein CASSLTLANGYTF.